This passage covers 5 T cell receptor beta chains from one sample sequenced in a study of CD8+ T cells in alopecia areata. Investigators isolated RNA and reverse transcribed it into cDNA to act as the sequencing template. Produced via immunoSEQ multiplex PCR; TCRdb's table is partial and in-frame only. The data hold 150,000 to 180,000 clones, with 45% to 60% observed a single time. The sequencing used CD8+ T cells sorted from blood, collected at week 0. These receptor sequences come from a human donor with alopecia areata.

The chain links TRBV4-3 to TRBJ2-7, with D maybe TRBD2 (7 bases). CDR1 LGHNA and CDR2 YSLEER come from the germline V gene. Trimming stripped 0 bases from V and 3 bases from J, with 12 bases between. CDR3 length equals 15 residues. The CDR3 here is CASSQDVGGGYEQYF. CDR3 coding DNA: TGCGCCAGCAGCCAAGATGTAGGGGGGGGCTACGAGCAGTACTTC.

This clone was observed a few times. The chain uses TRBV10-2 and TRBJ2-1; possible D gene TRBD2, 7 bases. The CDR3 sequence is 13 residues long. Trimming left V 7 bases short and J 7 bases short, with 14 bases between. Germline V gene sequence: CDR1 WSHSY, CDR2 SAAADI. The CDR3 DNA reads as TGCGCCAGCAAGGGAGGGGGGGCAAATGAGCAGTTCTTC. It is translated as CASKGGGANEQFF.

This clone was counted between two and nine times. The chain is built from TRBV7-2 and TRBJ1-2; tentatively, D is TRBD1 (5 bases). The CDR3 contains 15 residues. Germline V gene data show CDR1 as SGHTA and CDR2 as FQGNSA. The V gene lost 0 bases and the J gene lost 4 bases, with 12 bases spanning the gap. The CDR3, as DNA: TGTGCCAGCAGCTTAGCCCTGACAGCAAGCTATGGCTACACCTTC. As protein: CASSLALTASYGYTF.

This chain joins TRBV11-2 and TRBJ2-5; D unclear. The CDR3 contains 13 residues. V was shortened by 5 bases and J by 3 bases, with 10 bases between the two germline ends. Germline CDR1 SGHAT, CDR2 FQNNGV. The CDR3 DNA is TGTGCCAGCAGCCCGCTTAGGAAAGAGACCCAGTACTTC. It is translated as CASSPLRKETQYF.

The chain recombines TRBV7-9 with TRBJ2-5; 8 nucleotides agree with TRBD1. CDR3 length: 13 residues. The germline V gene encodes CDR1 SEHNR and CDR2 FQNEAQ (reference sequence). The V and J ends lost 6 bases and 1 base, in that order; junction bases with no gene match: 1. The DNA of the CDR3 is TGTGCCAGCAGGACAGGGGCCCAAGAGACCCAGTACTTC. As protein: CASRTGAQETQYF.